This T cell receptor (beta chain) originates from a study of T cell responses to AZD1222 COVID-19 vaccine. A remark on this clone: Antigen specificity is unknown.

The assay was immunoSEQ multiplex PCR, and TCRdb's table has in-frame clones only and misses some. This table holds about 83,000 clones, roughly 90% found once. V lost 5 bases to trimming and J lost 3 bases; unmatched junction nucleotides: 2. The CDR3 sequence is 13 residues long. CDR1 KGHSH and CDR2 LQKENI come from the germline V gene. The study's findings and limits: Only 5 to 7 individuals given AZD1222 were seropositive at baseline. No day 14 peak samples; only post-peak repertoires were characterized. A reported finding is that nearly half of spike-specific TCRs target unmutated variant regions. Clonal diversity was possibly underestimated, and white British individuals and females predominated among donors.

This receptor was taken from an adult in good health. This chain uses TRBV18 with TRBJ1-2, with 8 bases identical to TRBD1. Sequencing used peripheral blood, obtained on day 0 of MenACWY control vaccination. The CDR3 nucleotides read TGTGCCAGCTCATCGACAGGGGACTATGGCTACACCTTC. Its translation: CASSSTGDYGYTF.